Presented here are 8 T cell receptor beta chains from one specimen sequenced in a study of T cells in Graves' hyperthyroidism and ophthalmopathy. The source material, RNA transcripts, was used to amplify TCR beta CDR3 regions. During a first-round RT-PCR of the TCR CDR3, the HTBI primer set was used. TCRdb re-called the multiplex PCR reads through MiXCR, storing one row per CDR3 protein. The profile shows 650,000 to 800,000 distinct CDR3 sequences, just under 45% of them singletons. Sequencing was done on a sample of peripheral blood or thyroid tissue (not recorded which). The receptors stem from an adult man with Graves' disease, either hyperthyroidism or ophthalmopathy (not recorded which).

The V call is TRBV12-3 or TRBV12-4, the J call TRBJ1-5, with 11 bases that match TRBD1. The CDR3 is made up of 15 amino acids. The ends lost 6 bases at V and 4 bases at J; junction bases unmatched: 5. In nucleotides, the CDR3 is TGTGCCAGCAGAAACCGGGACAGGGGGAATCAGCCCCAGCATTTT. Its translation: CASRNRDRGNQPQHF.

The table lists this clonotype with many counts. The DNA for the CDR3 is TGCGCCAGCAGCGCGGTACAGGGACTTAATGAAAAACTGTTTTTT. Encoded protein: CASSAVQGLNEKLFF. This chain connects TRBV5-1 to TRBJ1-4; D possibly corresponds to TRBD1 (6 bases). V shed 4 bases and J shed 4 bases, with 14 bases lying between them. Germline values: CDR1 SGHRS, CDR2 YFSETQ. The CDR3 is made up of 15 amino acids.

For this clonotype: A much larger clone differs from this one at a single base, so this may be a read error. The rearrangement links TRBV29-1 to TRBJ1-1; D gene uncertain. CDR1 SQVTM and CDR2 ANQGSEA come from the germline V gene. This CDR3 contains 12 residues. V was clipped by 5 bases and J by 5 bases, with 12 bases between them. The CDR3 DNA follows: TGCAGCGTTAAGGGCAGGCGAACTGAAGCTTTCTTT. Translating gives CSVKGRRTEAFF.

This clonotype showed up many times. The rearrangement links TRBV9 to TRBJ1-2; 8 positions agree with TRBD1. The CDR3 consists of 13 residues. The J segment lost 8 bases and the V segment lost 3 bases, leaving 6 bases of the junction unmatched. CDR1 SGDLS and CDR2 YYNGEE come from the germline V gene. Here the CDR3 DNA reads TGTGCCAGCAGCGGCTCAGGGGGCTGGGGCTACACCTTC. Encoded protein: CASSGSGGWGYTF.

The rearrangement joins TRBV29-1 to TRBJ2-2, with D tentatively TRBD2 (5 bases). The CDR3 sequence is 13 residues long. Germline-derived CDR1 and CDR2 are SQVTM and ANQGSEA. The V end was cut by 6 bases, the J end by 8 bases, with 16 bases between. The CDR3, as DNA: TGCAGCGTGCGGACTTTTCGGCCAGGGGAGCTGTTTTTT. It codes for CSVRTFRPGELFF.

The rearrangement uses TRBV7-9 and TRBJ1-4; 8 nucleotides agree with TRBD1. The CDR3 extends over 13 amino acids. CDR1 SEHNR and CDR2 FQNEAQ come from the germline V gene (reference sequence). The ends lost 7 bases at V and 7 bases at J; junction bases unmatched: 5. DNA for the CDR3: TGTGCCAGCAACCAGGGGGCCCTTGAAAAACTGTTTTTT. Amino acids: CASNQGALEKLFF.

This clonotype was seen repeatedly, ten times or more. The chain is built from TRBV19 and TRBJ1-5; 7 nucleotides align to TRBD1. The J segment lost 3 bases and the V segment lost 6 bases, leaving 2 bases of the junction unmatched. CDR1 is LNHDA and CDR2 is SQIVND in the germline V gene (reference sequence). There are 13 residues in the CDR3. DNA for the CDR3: TGTGCCAGTAGGACAGGGTACAATCAGCCCCAGCATTTT. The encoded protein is CASRTGYNQPQHF. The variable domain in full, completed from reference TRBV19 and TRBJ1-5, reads DGGITQSPKYLFRKEGQNVTLSCEQNLNHDAMYWYRQDPGQGLRLIYYSQIVNDFQKGDIAEGYSVSREKKESFPLTVTSAQKNPTAFYLCASRTGYNQPQHFGDGTRLSIL.

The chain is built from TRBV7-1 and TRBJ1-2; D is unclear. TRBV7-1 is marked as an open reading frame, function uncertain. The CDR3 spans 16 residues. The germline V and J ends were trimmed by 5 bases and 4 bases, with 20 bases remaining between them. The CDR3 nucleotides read TGTGCCAGCAGCCCTGCCCTAATCGGACGGGGCTATGGCTACACCTTC. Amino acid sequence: CASSPALIGRGYGYTF.